This is a list of T cell receptor beta chains from one sample in a study of cytomegalovirus exposure and HLA in healthy donors. The assay was immunoSEQ multiplex PCR, and TCRdb's table has in-frame clones only and misses some. The data show 65,000 or so clones, 70% to 85% seen once. What was sequenced was PBMCs. The source of these receptors is a woman in her thirties or forties in good health and CMV-seropositive. The CDR3 runs from the conserved cysteine through the conserved F or W. Fields, in order: clone size, V gene, D gene, J gene, CDR3 protein, CDR3 DNA. The D gene is left open where the match is weak. Only part of the rows carry a size: once, few, many, or a class if the clone is expanded.

clone size: .; V gene: TRBV6-5; D gene: .; J gene: TRBJ1-6; CDR3 protein: CASSVGQRSPLHF; CDR3 DNA: TGTGCCAGCAGTGTCGGACAGCGTTCACCCCTCCACTTT
clone size: few; V gene: TRBV6-6; D gene: .; J gene: TRBJ1-1; CDR3 protein: CESRGRENTEAFF; CDR3 DNA: TGTGAAAGCCGAGGACGGGAGAACACTGAAGCTTTCTTT
clone size: .; V gene: TRBV13; D gene: .; J gene: TRBJ2-6; CDR3 protein: CASSFLGANVLTF; CDR3 DNA: TGTGCCAGCAGCTTTCTTGGGGCCAACGTCCTGACTTTC
clone size: few; V gene: TRBV19; D gene: TRBD1; J gene: TRBJ1-6; CDR3 protein: CASSRRGPGQGASNSYNSPLHF; CDR3 DNA: TGTGCCAGTAGTAGAAGGGGTCCGGGACAGGGGGCGTCTAACTCCTATAATTCACCCCTCCACTTT
clone size: .; V gene: TRBV19; D gene: TRBD1; J gene: TRBJ2-1; CDR3 protein: CASSTQDRVVHNEQFF; CDR3 DNA: TGTGCCAGTAGTACCCAGGACAGGGTCGTCCACAATGAGCAGTTCTTC
clone size: few; V gene: TRBV4-3; D gene: .; J gene: TRBJ1-2; CDR3 protein: CASSQEKDSSYGYTF; CDR3 DNA: TGCGCCAGCAGCCAAGAAAAGGACAGTAGCTATGGCTACACCTTC
clone size: .; V gene: TRBV10-2; D gene: TRBD1; J gene: TRBJ2-7; CDR3 protein: CASSAGGVGYEQYF; CDR3 DNA: TGCGCCAGCTCTGCAGGGGGAGTGGGCTACGAGCAGTACTTC
clone size: .; V gene: TRBV7-2; D gene: .; J gene: TRBJ1-3; CDR3 protein: CASSPGAGNTIYF; CDR3 DNA: TGTGCCAGCAGCCCAGGGGCTGGAAACACCATATATTTT
clone size: few; V gene: TRBV18; D gene: .; J gene: TRBJ1-1; CDR3 protein: CASSLSSHGGTEAFF; CDR3 DNA: TGTGCCAGCTCACTCAGCAGTCACGGGGGCACTGAAGCTTTCTTT
clone size: .; V gene: TRBV5-1; D gene: TRBD1; J gene: TRBJ2-2; CDR3 protein: CASSLGQGDTGELFF; CDR3 DNA: TGCGCCAGCAGCTTGGGGCAGGGGGACACCGGGGAGCTGTTTTTT
clone size: .; V gene: TRBV5-1; D gene: TRBD1; J gene: TRBJ1-3; CDR3 protein: CASSRKSTGGYPGNTIYF; CDR3 DNA: TGCGCCAGCAGCCGAAAGAGTACAGGGGGCTACCCTGGAAACACCATATATTTT
clone size: few; V gene: TRBV9; D gene: .; J gene: TRBJ1-3; CDR3 protein: CASSDGTSTGNTIYF; CDR3 DNA: TGTGCCAGCAGCGACGGGACAAGCACTGGAAACACCATATATTTT
clone size: .; V gene: TRBV5-1; D gene: .; J gene: TRBJ1-2; CDR3 protein: CASSPRDTVRGWGYTF; CDR3 DNA: TGCGCCAGCAGCCCTAGGGACACCGTCCGGGGTTGGGGCTACACCTTC
clone size: .; V gene: TRBV19; D gene: .; J gene: TRBJ1-2; CDR3 protein: CATYRVGGYGYTF; CDR3 DNA: TGTGCCACCTACAGGGTCGGCGGGTATGGCTACACCTTC
clone size: .; V gene: TRBV7-9; D gene: TRBD2; J gene: TRBJ2-3; CDR3 protein: CSSSPGLADLYF; CDR3 DNA: TGTTCCAGCAGCCCAGGACTAGCCGACCTGTATTTT
clone size: .; V gene: TRBV6-6; D gene: .; J gene: TRBJ1-6; CDR3 protein: CASLRDIYNSPLHF; CDR3 DNA: TGTGCCAGCCTCCGGGACATCTATAATTCACCCCTCCACTTT
clone size: .; V gene: TRBV6-1; D gene: .; J gene: TRBJ1-1; CDR3 protein: CASSPMNTEAFF; CDR3 DNA: TGTGCCAGCAGTCCAATGAACACTGAAGCTTTCTTT
clone size: .; V gene: TRBV6-5; D gene: .; J gene: TRBJ1-2; CDR3 protein: CASRLTAAYGYTF; CDR3 DNA: TGTGCCAGCAGATTGACAGCTGCCTATGGCTACACCTTC
clone size: .; V gene: TRBV6-5; D gene: .; J gene: TRBJ1-2; CDR3 protein: CASSSGVYYGYTF; CDR3 DNA: TGTGCCAGCAGCTCAGGGGTTTACTATGGCTACACCTTC
clone size: .; V gene: TRBV19; D gene: .; J gene: TRBJ1-2; CDR3 protein: CASSIGGVSYGYTF; CDR3 DNA: TGTGCCAGTAGTATTGGAGGGGTGTCCTATGGCTACACCTTC
clone size: .; V gene: TRBV6-1; D gene: .; J gene: TRBJ1-2; CDR3 protein: CASSIQGSDGYTF; CDR3 DNA: TGTGCCAGCAGTATCCAGGGATCCGATGGCTACACCTTC
clone size: .; V gene: TRBV6-6; D gene: .; J gene: TRBJ2-7; CDR3 protein: CASSYLLDKQYF; CDR3 DNA: TGTGCCAGCAGTTATTTATTAGACAAGCAGTACTTC
clone size: .; V gene: TRBV7-3; D gene: .; J gene: TRBJ1-2; CDR3 protein: CASSEAPGDGYTF; CDR3 DNA: TGTGCCAGCAGCGAGGCCCCGGGGGATGGCTACACCTTC
clone size: .; V gene: TRBV27; D gene: .; J gene: TRBJ2-3; CDR3 protein: CASSLGGARDTQYF; CDR3 DNA: TGTGCCAGCAGTTTAGGGGGGGCAAGGGATACGCAGTATTTT
clone size: .; V gene: TRBV4-1; D gene: TRBD1; J gene: TRBJ1-2; CDR3 protein: CASSQVGRGVYGYTF; CDR3 DNA: TGCGCCAGCAGCCAAGTTGGCAGGGGGGTCTATGGCTACACCTTC
clone size: .; V gene: TRBV11-2; D gene: .; J gene: TRBJ1-2; CDR3 protein: CASSEGTDYGYTF; CDR3 DNA: TGTGCCAGCAGCGAGGGAACTGACTATGGCTACACCTTC
clone size: .; V gene: TRBV30; D gene: TRBD1; J gene: TRBJ1-3; CDR3 protein: CAWRLTGAGGNTIYF; CDR3 DNA: TGTGCCTGGAGGCTAACAGGGGCGGGTGGAAACACCATATATTTT
clone size: .; V gene: TRBV25-1; D gene: TRBD1; J gene: TRBJ2-5; CDR3 protein: CASSEVQGAETQYF; CDR3 DNA: TGTGCCAGCAGTGAAGTCCAGGGGGCGGAGACCCAGTACTTC
clone size: .; V gene: TRBV19; D gene: .; J gene: TRBJ2-5; CDR3 protein: CASSIVPQGETQYF; CDR3 DNA: TGTGCCAGTAGTATAGTTCCCCAGGGAGAGACCCAGTACTTC
clone size: few; V gene: TRBV19; D gene: TRBD1; J gene: TRBJ1-5; CDR3 protein: CASSTPRAAGTGFQPQHF; CDR3 DNA: TGTGCCAGTAGTACCCCAAGGGCGGCCGGGACAGGGTTTCAGCCCCAGCATTTT
clone size: .; V gene: TRBV25-1; D gene: .; J gene: TRBJ2-2; CDR3 protein: CASSEMGRANTGELFF; CDR3 DNA: TGTGCCAGCAGTGAGATGGGGCGCGCGAACACCGGGGAGCTGTTTTTT
clone size: .; V gene: TRBV14; D gene: .; J gene: TRBJ2-7; CDR3 protein: CASSQGGLRARYF; CDR3 DNA: TGTGCCAGCAGCCAAGGGGGGCTACGAGCAAGGTACTTC
clone size: few; V gene: TRBV2; D gene: TRBD2; J gene: TRBJ2-7; CDR3 protein: CASSSGLDPFYEQYF; CDR3 DNA: TGTGCCAGCAGTAGCGGACTAGACCCTTTCTACGAGCAGTACTTC
clone size: .; V gene: TRBV4-3; D gene: TRBD1; J gene: TRBJ2-7; CDR3 protein: CASSQAPGGTGYRYF; CDR3 DNA: TGCGCCAGCAGCCAAGCCCCCGGCGGGACAGGGTACCGGTACTTC
clone size: .; V gene: TRBV7-9; D gene: .; J gene: TRBJ1-1; CDR3 protein: CASSLGSQGSAFF; CDR3 DNA: TGTGCCAGCAGCTTAGGGTCTCAGGGGTCGGCTTTCTTT
clone size: few; V gene: TRBV30; D gene: .; J gene: TRBJ1-1; CDR3 protein: CAWSVQPGTEAFF; CDR3 DNA: TGTGCCTGGAGTGTACAACCAGGCACTGAAGCTTTCTTT
clone size: .; V gene: TRBV5-1; D gene: TRBD1; J gene: TRBJ1-4; CDR3 protein: CASSLIGGTANEKLFF; CDR3 DNA: TGCGCCAGCAGCTTGATAGGGGGCACGGCTAATGAAAAACTGTTTTTT
clone size: .; V gene: TRBV6-6; D gene: TRBD2; J gene: TRBJ2-5; CDR3 protein: CASSRGGSEETQYF; CDR3 DNA: TGTGCCAGCAGTCGGGGAGGGTCTGAAGAGACCCAGTACTTC
clone size: .; V gene: TRBV4-3; D gene: .; J gene: TRBJ2-7; CDR3 protein: CASSQEIGYEQYF; CDR3 DNA: TGCGCCAGCAGCCAAGAAATCGGCTACGAGCAGTACTTC
clone size: .; V gene: TRBV4-2; D gene: TRBD1; J gene: TRBJ1-2; CDR3 protein: CASSTGAGYTF; CDR3 DNA: TGTGCCAGCAGCACAGGGGCTGGCTACACCTTC
clone size: .; V gene: TRBV10-3; D gene: .; J gene: TRBJ2-1; CDR3 protein: CAISEPGGPSYNEQFF; CDR3 DNA: TGTGCCATCAGTGAGCCCGGGGGGCCATCCTACAATGAGCAGTTCTTC
clone size: .; V gene: TRBV7-3; D gene: .; J gene: TRBJ2-3; CDR3 protein: CASSPSGDTQYF; CDR3 DNA: TGTGCCAGCAGCCCTTCCGGGGATACGCAGTATTTT
clone size: .; V gene: TRBV14; D gene: .; J gene: TRBJ1-1; CDR3 protein: CASSRQAGLGTEAFF; CDR3 DNA: TGTGCCAGCAGCCGCCAGGCAGGGCTCGGCACTGAAGCTTTCTTT
clone size: few; V gene: TRBV10-2; D gene: .; J gene: TRBJ2-2; CDR3 protein: CASSVGETGELFF; CDR3 DNA: TGCGCCAGCAGTGTAGGGGAAACCGGGGAGCTGTTTTTT
clone size: .; V gene: TRBV15; D gene: TRBD2; J gene: TRBJ2-2; CDR3 protein: CATSRGLAGIMNTGELFF; CDR3 DNA: TGTGCCACCAGCAGGGGACTAGCGGGGATCATGAACACCGGGGAGCTGTTTTTT
clone size: once; V gene: TRBV27; D gene: TRBD1; J gene: TRBJ2-3; CDR3 protein: CASSSQTGEEDTQYF; CDR3 DNA: TGTGCCAGCAGTTCCCAGACAGGGGAGGAAGATACGCAGTATTTT
clone size: .; V gene: TRBV2; D gene: .; J gene: TRBJ1-2; CDR3 protein: CASIPGSGLYGYTF; CDR3 DNA: TGTGCCAGCATTCCGGGATCCGGGCTTTATGGCTACACCTTC
clone size: .; V gene: TRBV30; D gene: .; J gene: TRBJ2-1; CDR3 protein: CAWSGGLYNEQFF; CDR3 DNA: TGTGCCTGGAGTGGGGGCTTATACAATGAGCAGTTCTTC
clone size: .; V gene: TRBV19; D gene: .; J gene: TRBJ1-2; CDR3 protein: CASSTGRDFYGYTF; CDR3 DNA: TGTGCCAGTAGTACTGGCAGAGACTTCTATGGCTACACCTTC
clone size: .; V gene: TRBV7-2; D gene: .; J gene: TRBJ2-1; CDR3 protein: CASGWGGPSYNEQFF; CDR3 DNA: TGTGCCAGCGGATGGGGGGGGCCCTCCTACAATGAGCAGTTCTTC
clone size: .; V gene: TRBV10-3; D gene: .; J gene: TRBJ1-2; CDR3 protein: CAISESGVSAQRSGYTF; CDR3 DNA: TGTGCCATCAGTGAGTCAGGAGTTTCAGCCCAGAGGTCTGGCTACACCTTC
clone size: .; V gene: TRBV11-2; D gene: TRBD2; J gene: TRBJ2-7; CDR3 protein: CASRPIRTSGGAYHEQYF; CDR3 DNA: TGTGCCAGCAGACCAATTCGGACTAGCGGGGGGGCCTACCACGAGCAGTACTTC
clone size: .; V gene: TRBV27; D gene: .; J gene: TRBJ2-2; CDR3 protein: CASSHRRGRAGELFF; CDR3 DNA: TGTGCCAGCAGTCACCGAAGGGGTCGGGCCGGGGAGCTGTTTTTT
clone size: .; V gene: TRBV6-6; D gene: TRBD1; J gene: TRBJ2-2; CDR3 protein: CASTPGTGGLGELFF; CDR3 DNA: TGTGCCAGCACCCCCGGGACAGGGGGCCTCGGGGAGCTGTTTTTT
clone size: once; V gene: TRBV29-1; D gene: .; J gene: TRBJ2-1; CDR3 protein: CSGTEQGLTFNEQFF; CDR3 DNA: TGCAGCGGTACCGAACAGGGCCTAACTTTCAATGAGCAGTTCTTC
clone size: .; V gene: TRBV15; D gene: .; J gene: TRBJ1-2; CDR3 protein: CATSRDFPRGNGYTF; CDR3 DNA: TGTGCCACCAGCAGAGATTTCCCTAGGGGGAATGGCTACACCTTC
clone size: few; V gene: TRBV18; D gene: TRBD1; J gene: TRBJ2-3; CDR3 protein: CASSGTGPSTDTQYF; CDR3 DNA: TGTGCCAGCTCCGGGACAGGGCCATCCACAGATACGCAGTATTTT
clone size: .; V gene: TRBV27; D gene: TRBD1; J gene: TRBJ1-6; CDR3 protein: CASSLFSGTGQPSPLHF; CDR3 DNA: TGTGCCAGCAGTTTATTCTCCGGGACAGGGCAGCCTTCACCCCTCCACTTT
clone size: few; V gene: TRBV2; D gene: .; J gene: TRBJ2-5; CDR3 protein: CASSEGWGAFSWQETQYF; CDR3 DNA: TGTGCCAGCAGTGAAGGTTGGGGAGCGTTTAGCTGGCAAGAGACCCAGTACTTC
clone size: few; V gene: TRBV30; D gene: TRBD1; J gene: TRBJ1-4; CDR3 protein: CAWSVPSTGSEKLFF; CDR3 DNA: TGTGCCTGGAGTGTACCCTCGACAGGGTCAGAAAAACTGTTTTTT